The clone carrying this T cell receptor (beta chain) was detected only a few times. Its antigen is undetermined. The data originate from a study of breast tumors, draining lymph nodes, adjacent tissues. Study observations and caveats: Tumors had less TCR diversity than lymph nodes, more than nontumor tissue. Luminal-like breast cancer showed significantly higher tumor–nontumor repertoire similarity than basal-like. Tumor T cell lymph node origin was a supported hypothesis, not proven. The data were judged consistent with most tumor T cells coming from lymph node and expanding in tumor.

TCRdb reprocessed the multiplex PCR reads via MiXCR and lists one record per CDR3 protein. The top ten hold about a fifth of the sample, which has tens of thousands of distinct CDR3 sequences, about 61% seen once. Trimming took off 3 bases at V and 7 bases at J, with 16 bases between the two ends. CDR3 size: 14 residues. From germline, CDR1 is DFQATT and CDR2 SNEGSKA (reference sequence). The clonotype originates from a female donor with breast cancer. Some clones in this sample may be carry-over from other donors' samples. Sequencing input: tumor-adjacent breast tissue. The V call is TRBV20-1, the J call TRBJ2-1, with D possibly being TRBD1 or TRBD2 (5 bases each). The CDR3 nucleotides are TGCAGTGCTAGTGAGGGTCAGGGTTCAAATGAGCAGTTCTTC. As protein: CSASEGQGSNEQFF.